The 21 T cell receptor beta chains in this list originate from one sample, sequenced in a study of T cell responses to AZD1222 COVID-19 vaccine. Profiling relied on immunoSEQ multiplex PCR, and the TCRdb table lists in-frame clones only, not all of them. Here the sample spans about 160,000 clones, 89% being singletons. The input for sequencing was peripheral blood, taken on day 0 of AZD1222 vaccination. Source of these receptors: an adult in good health.

V usage is TRBV12-3 or TRBV12-4 and J usage is TRBJ1-2, with D possibly being TRBD1 (5 bases). The CDR3 contains 13 residues. Trimming took off 7 bases at V and 5 bases at J, with 14 bases between the two ends. CDR3 in DNA: TGTGCCAGCACCCCTGACAGATCGTATGGCTACACCTTC. It is translated as CASTPDRSYGYTF.

The chain carries TRBV19 and TRBJ2-1; 8 nucleotides agree with TRBD2. CDR3 length: 16 residues. After removal of 6 bases from V and 2 bases from J, the junction contained 9 bases not matched to a gene. Per the germline V gene, CDR1 is LNHDA and CDR2 is SQIVND (reference sequence). The CDR3: CASRPFGREAYNEQFF. The CDR3 DNA sequence: TGTGCCAGTAGGCCTTTTGGGCGGGAGGCCTACAATGAGCAGTTCTTC.

This clone was picked up a small number of times. The rearrangement joins TRBV7-6 to TRBJ1-5; D is unclear. The CDR3 is 15 amino acids. V was shortened by 2 bases and J by 2 bases, with 10 bases between the two germline ends. In germline, CDR1 is SGHVS, CDR2 FNYEAQ. This CDR3 reads CASSLRAVGNQPQHF. CDR3 in DNA: TGTGCCAGCAGCTTAAGGGCAGTGGGCAATCAGCCCCAGCATTTT.

The V and J genes are TRBV5-6 and TRBJ1-2; TRBD1 aligns across 8 bases. CDR1 is SGHDT and CDR2 is YYEEEE in the germline V gene. The CDR3 runs to 15 residues. V lost 3 bases to trimming and J lost 0 bases; unmatched junction nucleotides: 4. Written as DNA, the CDR3 is TGTGCCAGCAGCTGGACAGGGAATACTAACTATGGCTACACCTTC. It encodes CASSWTGNTNYGYTF.

The chain links TRBV28 to TRBJ2-2; TRBD2 aligns across 7 bases. Germline CDR1 reads MDHEN; CDR2 reads SYDVKM. With 0 bases clipped from V and 2 bases from J, the junction kept 6 bases outside the gene matches. The length of the CDR3 is 17 residues. In DNA, the CDR3 is TGTGCCAGCAGTTTATGGTCCAGCGGGGCTAACACCGGGGAGCTGTTTTTT. This gives the protein CASSLWSSGANTGELFF.

CDR3 coding DNA: TGTGCCAGCAGCCCCAACAGCATCAAGGGAGGCAATGAGCAGTTCTTC. Translated: CASSPNSIKGGNEQFF. This sequence joins TRBV7-6 and TRBJ2-1; D possibly corresponds to TRBD2 (6 bases). Trimming shortened V by 5 bases and J by 6 bases, and 20 bases separated the two germline ends. Germline V lookup: CDR1 SGHVS, CDR2 FNYEAQ. CDR3 length equals 16 residues.

The chain combines TRBV6-2 or TRBV6-3 with TRBJ2-7; D is unclear. Trimming cost V 5 bases and J 1 base, with 15 bases left between them. The CDR3 extends over 15 amino acids. Germline V lookup: CDR1 MNHEY, CDR2 SVGEGT. The chain's CDR3 is CASSPRGVGSYEQYF. CDR3 bases: TGTGCCAGCAGTCCACGTGGAGTGGGGTCCTACGAGCAGTACTTC.

Comment on this clone: Distinct nucleotide sequences in the sample also encode this CDR3. The chain combines TRBV12-3 or TRBV12-4 with TRBJ1-1; D uncertain. V was pared by 2 bases and J by 1 base, with 5 bases between. This CDR3 has 13 residues. The CDR3 bases are TGTGCCAGCAGTTTACAAGGGAACACTGAAGCTTTCTTT. Protein: CASSLQGNTEAFF.

This chain connects TRBV7-6 to TRBJ1-1, with a possible D match to TRBD1 (5 bases). Germline assignment: CDR1 SGHVS and CDR2 FNYEAQ. The germline V and J ends were trimmed by 2 bases and 4 bases, with 14 bases remaining between them. This CDR3 has 15 amino acids. Here the CDR3 DNA reads TGTGCCAGCAGCTTACAGGTAGGGGAAGTCACTGAAGCTTTCTTT. Translating it yields CASSLQVGEVTEAFF.

V and J are TRBV7-8 and TRBJ2-1; D may correspond to TRBD1 or TRBD2 (6 bases each). The germline V and J ends were trimmed by 5 bases and 1 base, with 15 bases remaining between them. In germline, CDR1 is SGHVS, CDR2 FQNEAQ. The CDR3 has 16 residues. The CDR3: CASSRRLGGSYNEQFF. DNA of the CDR3: TGTGCCAGCAGCCGACGGTTAGGGGGGTCCTACAATGAGCAGTTCTTC.

The rearrangement links TRBV28 to TRBJ1-2; 9 bases agree with TRBD1. This CDR3 region has 15 residues. Per germline, CDR1 MDHEN and CDR2 SYDVKM. V lost 2 bases, J lost 6 bases, and 7 bases stayed unmatched. The chain's CDR3 is CASSLLGTGKNGYTF. In nucleotides, the CDR3 is TGTGCCAGCAGTTTACTCGGGACAGGGAAGAATGGCTACACCTTC.

The chain couples TRBV7-6 to TRBJ2-7; D ambiguous. Germline assignment: CDR1 SGHVS and CDR2 FNYEAQ. V lost 5 bases and J 0 bases, leaving 17 bases between the germline ends. The CDR3 consists of 16 residues. For the CDR3, the DNA is TGTGCCAGCAGCCGTACTGGTGGGGTCCCCTCCTACGAGCAGTACTTC. It translates to CASSRTGGVPSYEQYF.

This chain connects TRBV18 to TRBJ1-1; no clear D gene. CDR1 and CDR2 from the germline V gene are KGHSH and LQKENI. Trimming cost V 5 bases and J 0 bases, with 10 bases left between them. The CDR3 extends over 14 amino acids. The CDR3 spells CASSATNMNTEAFF. In DNA form, the CDR3 reads TGTGCCAGCTCAGCGACAAACATGAACACTGAAGCTTTCTTT.

The V gene is TRBV7-9, the J gene TRBJ2-1; perhaps TRBD2 as D (5 bases). In germline, CDR1 is SEHNR, CDR2 FQNEAQ (reference sequence). The CDR3 runs to 17 residues. V lost 5 bases and J lost 5, with 22 bases in between. The CDR3 bases are TGTGCCAGCAGCCCTAATACCGGGATCAGTCCCGACAATGAGCAGTTCTTC. Its protein product is CASSPNTGISPDNEQFF.

This clone was seen more than once but under ten times. The chain has TRBV7-3 and TRBJ1-2; D is unresolved. Germline CDR1 is SGHTA and CDR2 is FQGTGA. The CDR3 sequence is 12 residues long. V lost 2 bases and J lost 7, with 8 bases in between. In DNA form, the CDR3 reads TGTGCCAGCAGCTTAGGCAGTTCTGGCTACACCTTC. This gives the protein CASSLGSSGYTF.

The genes are TRBV4-2 and TRBJ2-3; 10 bases align to TRBD2. V lost 4 bases and J lost 0; bases outside the gene matches: 10. The CDR3 contains 18 residues. Germline V CDR1 and CDR2: LGHNA, YNFKEQ. The CDR3 reads CASSLIIAGGPSTDTQYF. The DNA of the CDR3 is TGTGCCAGCAGCCTTATCATAGCGGGAGGCCCTAGCACAGATACGCAGTATTTT.

The J gene is TRBJ2-1, the V gene TRBV5-1; the D is unclear. The length of the CDR3 is 16 residues. Trimming pared 4 bases from V and 5 bases from J, leaving 19 bases between. Per germline, CDR1 SGHRS and CDR2 YFSETQ. The CDR3 here is CASSRAVGMSNNEQFF. In DNA form, the CDR3 reads TGCGCCAGCAGCCGGGCGGTGGGGATGTCTAACAATGAGCAGTTCTTC.

For the CDR3, the DNA is TGTGCCAGCAGCCCTACGACAAGGCACAGCTCCTACGAGCAGTACTTC. It is translated as CASSPTTRHSSYEQYF. The chain couples TRBV7-2 to TRBJ2-7; D unresolved. Germline CDR1 reads SGHTA; CDR2 reads FQGNSA. The V end was cut by 5 bases, the J end by 0 bases, with 17 bases between. This CDR3 region has 16 residues.

CDR3 sequence: CASSLERVRLSGNTIYF. DNA of the CDR3: TGTGCCAGCAGTTTGGAGCGGGTCAGGCTCTCTGGAAACACCATATATTTT. The J gene is TRBJ1-3, the V gene TRBV28; D not certain. V dropped 3 bases and J dropped 0 bases, with 15 bases sitting between them. This CDR3 spans 17 amino acids. Germline loops: CDR1 MDHEN, CDR2 SYDVKM.

The chain carries TRBV6-2 or TRBV6-3 and TRBJ1-1; weak D call: TRBD1 (6 bases). CDR1 is MNHEY, CDR2 SVGEGT, per germline. V was cut by 2 bases and J by 4 bases, with 17 bases left in between. The CDR3 runs 16 residues. The chain's CDR3 is CASSYPQGPRGTEAFF. The CDR3 DNA is TGTGCCAGCAGTTACCCGCAGGGGCCCAGGGGCACTGAAGCTTTCTTT.

The CDR3 nucleotides read TGTGCCAGCAGTAACAGGGGTTCTTACTACGAGCAGTACTTC. This sequence encodes CASSNRGSYYEQYF. The chain couples TRBV6-5 to TRBJ2-7; 7 nucleotides agree with TRBD1. Trimming at V came to 5 bases and at J to 3 bases, leaving 7 bases not matched to a gene. The CDR3 consists of 14 residues. Germline CDR1 MNHEY, CDR2 SVGAGI.